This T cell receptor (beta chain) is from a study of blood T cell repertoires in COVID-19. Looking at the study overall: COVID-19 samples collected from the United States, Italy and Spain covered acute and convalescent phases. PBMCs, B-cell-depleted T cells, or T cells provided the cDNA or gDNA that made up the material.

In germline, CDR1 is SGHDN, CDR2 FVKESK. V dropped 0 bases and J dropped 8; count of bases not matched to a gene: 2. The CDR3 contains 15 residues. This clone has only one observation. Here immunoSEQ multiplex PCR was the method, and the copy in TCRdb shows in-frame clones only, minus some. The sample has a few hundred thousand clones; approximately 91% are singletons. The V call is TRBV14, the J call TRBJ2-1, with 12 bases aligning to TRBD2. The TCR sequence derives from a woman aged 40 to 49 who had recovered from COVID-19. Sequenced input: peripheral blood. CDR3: CASSQETSGGYEQFF. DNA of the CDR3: TGTGCCAGCAGCCAAGAGACTAGCGGGGGCTATGAGCAGTTCTTC.